The TCR beta chain under discussion was sequenced for a study of regulatory T cells in long-lasting Graves disease (dated by TCRdb to about 2021). About the full investigation: Antithyroid drugs had been taken for less than 3 months by newly diagnosed Graves' disease patients. Patients with persistent Graves' disease were compared with patients with newly diagnosed Graves' disease using TCR sequencing and RNA sequencing of peripheral blood. The study took place in China and was registered as a clinical trial. A total of approximately 35 samples underwent TCR sequencing: about 13 from persistent and roughly 20 from newly diagnosed Graves' disease patients.

The library was produced with multiplex PCR. The instrument was an Illumina HiSeq 4000. TCR beta libraries were built with iRepertoire HTBI primers and Arm-PCR amplification of CDR3 regions. Gel purification was performed on PCR products prior to sequencing. In the original analysis: A total of 62 TRBV and some 13 TRBJ segments were identified across samples and were used for gene usage analysis of CDR3 amino acid clonotypes. COPE and FqMerger were used to merge the filtered high-quality paired reads into contigs. Contigs were aligned with BLAST to IMGT TRBV, TRBD and TRBJ reference genes, and CDR3 was defined per IMGT. Any clonotype with a frequency above 0.1% was classified as a highly expanded clone. Shannon entropy served as the measure of repertoire diversity, while the Gini coefficient captured V-J evenness. Clonotypes shared by more than one individual were considered public. TCRdb ran its own pipeline on the public reads, namely fastp trimming at Q25 and MiXCR clone calling, and kept in-frame beta chains. Each record represents a unique CDR3 protein, reported with the most common genes and DNA among its rows. The V and J calls and clone size come from TCRdb's table, not from the authors' own analysis. The sample has about 450,000 distinct CDR3 sequences on record, approximately 16% of them singletons. Of the sample, around a tenth is held by the ten largest clones.

What this sample's time point label stands for: newly diagnosed GD, antithyroid drugs for less than 3 months. For both TCR sequencing and RNA sequencing, RNA was extracted from PBMCs in TRIzol. Graves' disease was diagnosed according to American Thyroid Association guidelines. Recruitment of patients was carried out at an endocrinology department in Xi'an, China. From each patient, approximately 9.9 milliliters of peripheral blood was collected into an EDTA anticoagulant tube. Ficoll Paque Plus density gradient separation was used to isolate PBMCs, and no further T cell sorting was done. An Agilent 2100 Bioanalyzer and agarose gel were used to check RNA quality, and a NanoDrop 2000 was used to measure RNA concentration. Turning to this clonotype: It has no known antigen specificity. One base away there is no much larger clone; base qualities are not given.

General study outcomes and caveats: Persistent patients shared more public clonotypes among themselves (around 2,800) than newly diagnosed patients did (roughly 910). Sequencing and analysis were restricted to the TCR beta chain. The study examined only peripheral blood because the primary lesion, thyroid tissue, could not be accessed. Preferential use of TRBV28, TRBJ1-2 and TRBJ2-5 was observed in persistent disease, whereas TRBV20-1 and TRBJ2-1 were favored in newly diagnosed disease. The small sample size was acknowledged by the authors as a limitation that may reduce accuracy. Persistent Graves' disease patients showed lower TCR Shannon entropy and fewer highly expanded clones than newly diagnosed patients, suggesting clonal expansion.

Based on the germline V gene (reference sequence), the CDR1 and CDR2 sequences are PRHDT and FYEKMQ. From its cysteine to its phenylalanine, the CDR3 spans 16 amino acids. Just the 48-base CDR3 DNA is kept, in frame starting at base 1. V and J are truncated by 5 bases and 2 bases respectively, leaving an intervening sequence of 16 bases. This same sample was also part of a study on T cells in Graves' hyperthyroidism and ophthalmopathy. Per that second paper: Stable Graves' hyperthyroidism was defined as no progression to ophthalmopathy during 18 months of follow-up. Hyperthyroidism patients were aged 18 to 65 years and newly diagnosed, with disease duration of less than 2 months. The study excluded patients with uncontrolled infections, other autoimmune diseases, pregnancy or lactation. Diagnoses relied on clinical symptoms, serum thyroxine and TRAb, thyroid ultrasound and orbital computed tomography. The first round of RT-PCR for the TCR CDR3 was performed with the HTBI primer set and the Qiagen OneStep RT-PCR kit. Most expanded thyroid clonotypes (frequency above 0.001) were also detected in blood, suggesting blood repertoires may reflect thyroid immune responses. In cross-validation, a model built on a 13 V-J signature told ophthalmopathy apart from stable hyperthyroidism with approximately 90% sensitivity and roughly 81% specificity, and in testing the same model reached 80%/75%. During validation, the model predicted progression to ophthalmopathy a median of about 6.3 months ahead of onset, with roughly 65% sensitivity and 72% to 80% specificity. To identify TCR V-J signatures that set the groups apart, the researchers used a discovery cohort of 90 to 100 patients, made up of 43 with Graves' ophthalmopathy and 57 with stable Graves' hyperthyroidism. Prospective prediction of ophthalmopathy was tested in an independent validation cohort consisting of 18 to 20 hyperthyroidism patients and 15 to 17 patients who later progressed to ophthalmopathy. For training and testing, the 100 or so patients in the discovery cohort were randomly divided in a 7:3 ratio. In several Graves' hyperthyroidism patients, the study also compared T-cell repertoires from thyroid tissue with T-cell repertoires from blood. After sampling, hyperthyroidism patients received methimazole starting at 30 mg daily, and ophthalmopathy patients received high-dose intravenous methylprednisolone. A second multiplex PCR round built the libraries, followed by size selection and purification. The libraries were sequenced on an Illumina HiSeq2000 using paired-end 100 bp reads. SOAPnuke was used to process the raw data, with reads discarded if the reads contained adapters or uncalled bases, had a mean Phred below 15, or lacked an exact constant-primer or identifier match. COPE v1.2.5 was used to merge the high-quality paired reads, and each unique nucleotide sequence was defined as a clonotype. Clonotypes were aligned to IMGT TRBV, TRBD and TRBJ reference segments using MiTCR v1.1. The analysis was restricted to V-J combinations with a frequency above 0.0001, which together covered over 99% of the repertoires. A TCS score was defined as the ratio between F50 (clonal expansion) and ExV (chaos), using BLOSUM62-based TCRdist between CDR3 peptides within each V-J. Welch's t-statistics and random forest reduced approximately 520 V-J features to some 14, which were used in a naive Bayes classifier (R e1071). Sample size was not statistically predetermined, and investigators were not blinded to group allocation. The paper describes TCR Vbeta CDR3 sequencing of fewer than 150 peripheral blood samples, made up of some 42 ophthalmopathy patients, 70 to 75 hyperthyroidism patients and roughly 17 progressor patients.

The clonotype was recovered from a woman in her twenties or thirties with Graves disease. Donor details come from another sample of the same person, matched by shared clones. Sample: peripheral blood mononuclear cells (PBMCs), taken at new diagnosis, from a patient treated with antithyroid drugs. The rearrangement joined TRBV13 to TRBJ2-1, with a tentative D gene TRBD2 over 6 matching bases. The DNA reads TGTGCCAGCAGCCACCCGGCGGGGACCGCCTACAATGAGCAGTTCTTC. Translated, it gives CASSHPAGTAYNEQFF.